This TCR beta chain was found in a study of T cells in Graves' hyperthyroidism and ophthalmopathy (dated by TCRdb to about 2019). With regard to the full study: Peripheral blood samples were taken at the time of initial diagnosis, prior to any treatment. To identify distinguishing TCR V-J signatures, a discovery cohort of 95 to 100 patients was used, comprising some 43 with Graves' ophthalmopathy and around 60 with stable Graves' hyperthyroidism. According to the paper, TCR Vbeta CDR3 sequencing was carried out on about 140 peripheral blood samples, which came from over 40 ophthalmopathy, roughly 75 hyperthyroidism and about 17 progressor patients. Thyroid tissue and blood T-cell repertoires from about six Graves' hyperthyroidism patients were also compared in the study. The roughly 94 discovery patients were randomly split 7:3 into training and test sets. An independent validation cohort of around 20 hyperthyroidism patients and approximately 16 patients who later progressed to ophthalmopathy tested prospective prediction of ophthalmopathy. After sampling, hyperthyroidism patients received methimazole starting at 30 mg daily, and ophthalmopathy patients received high-dose intravenous methylprednisolone. Findings and caveats that apply to the study as a whole: In cross-validation, a model built on a 13 V-J signature told ophthalmopathy apart from stable hyperthyroidism with approximately 90% sensitivity and approximately 81% specificity, and in testing the same model reached 80%/75%. During validation, the model predicted progression to ophthalmopathy a median of roughly six months ahead of onset, with around 71% sensitivity and roughly 75% specificity. Most expanded thyroid clonotypes (frequency above 0.001) were also detected in blood, a finding suggesting that blood repertoires may reflect thyroid immune responses. No statistical method was used to set the sample size in advance, and investigators knew the group allocation.

This clonotype has only a few counts. It has no known antigen specificity. No clone much larger than this one lies a single base away; base qualities are absent. Amplification of TCR beta CDR3 regions was carried out from RNA transcripts. The TCR CDR3 was subjected to a first round of RT-PCR using the HTBI primer set and the Qiagen OneStep RT-PCR kit. Libraries were constructed in a second round of multiplex PCR, after which size selection and purification were carried out. Paired-end sequencing of the libraries was performed with 100 bp reads on an Illumina HiSeq2000. For the original study's pipeline: Raw data were processed with SOAPnuke, discarding reads with adapters, uncalled bases, mean Phred below 15, or no exact constant-primer or identifier match. COPE v1.2.5 was used to merge high-quality paired reads, and clonotypes were defined as unique nucleotide sequences. Clonotypes were aligned to IMGT TRBV, TRBD and TRBJ reference segments using MiTCR v1.1. Only V-J combinations with frequency above 0.0001, covering about 99% of repertoires, were analysed. A TCS score was defined as the ratio of F50 (clonal expansion) to E x V (chaos), with BLOSUM62-based TCRdist applied between CDR3 peptides within each V-J. Welch's t-statistics and random forest reduced just over 500 V-J features to 13, which were used in a naive Bayes classifier (R e1071). TCRdb handled the public reads itself, with Q25 trimming in fastp and clone calling in MiXCR, and kept productive beta chains. Each entry merges the rows of one CDR3 protein and shows their most common DNA and genes. These V and J calls derive from TCRdb rather than the authors' analysis. This sample gives hundreds of thousands of distinct CDR3 sequences in total; roughly 15% of them show up just once. The ten most abundant clones make up roughly a tenth of the sample.

Stable Graves' hyperthyroidism was defined as the absence of progression to ophthalmopathy over 18 months of follow-up. Hyperthyroidism patients were newly diagnosed, with disease duration under 2 months, and aged 18 to 65 years. Exclusion was applied to patients with uncontrolled infections, other autoimmune diseases, pregnancy or lactation. Diagnoses were based on clinical symptoms, serum thyroxine and TRAb, thyroid ultrasound and orbital computed tomography. PBMCs were isolated from approximately 10 ml of fresh peripheral blood by Ficoll-Paque density gradient centrifugation. Total RNA was extracted using Trizol reagent, and RNA quality was assessed on an Agilent 2100 Bioanalyzer. V and J are truncated by 8 bases and 3 bases respectively, leaving an intervening sequence of 13 bases. In the germline V gene, CDR1 corresponds to SGHNT and CDR2 to YENEEA. The CDR3 covers 13 residues, taking in both the cysteine and the phenylalanine. Only the CDR3 DNA is retained, 39 bases long and in frame from the first base.

The chain is encoded by TRBV11-3 joined to TRBJ1-1, and possibly TRBD1, on 6 matching bases. The sample comprised blood. The source of this sequence is a woman aged 18-30 years with Graves' hyperthyroidism. The CDR3 here reads CASGEGGDTEAFF. In nucleotides, the sequence is TGTGCCAGCGGTGAGGGGGGTGACACTGAAGCTTTCTTT.